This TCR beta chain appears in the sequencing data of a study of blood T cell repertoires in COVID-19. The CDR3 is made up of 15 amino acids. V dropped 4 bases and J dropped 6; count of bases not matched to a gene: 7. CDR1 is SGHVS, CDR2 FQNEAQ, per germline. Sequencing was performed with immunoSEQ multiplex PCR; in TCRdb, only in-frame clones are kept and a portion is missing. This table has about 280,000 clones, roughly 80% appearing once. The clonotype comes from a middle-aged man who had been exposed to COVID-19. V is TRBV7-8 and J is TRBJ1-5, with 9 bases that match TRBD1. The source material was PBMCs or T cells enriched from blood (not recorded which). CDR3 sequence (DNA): TGTGCCAGCAGCTCACAGGGGGCCGGTGGTCAGCCCCAGCATTTT. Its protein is CASSSQGAGGQPQHF.